This is a list of T cell receptor beta chains from one sample in a study of blood T cell repertoires in COVID-19. Some clones are missing from TCRdb's copy, which holds only in-frame ones; the method was immunoSEQ multiplex PCR. The repertoire consists of some 150,000 clones, with around 84% occurring once and the leading ten covering approximately 14%. Sequenced input: peripheral blood. Source of these receptors: a woman in her 70s with COVID-19, enrolled during active disease. Each CDR3 is given with its conserved first and last residue. Each record gives: D gene, V gene, J gene, clone size, CDR3 DNA, CDR3 protein. D genes are given only for firm matches. Rows give clone size only sometimes, using once, few, many, or a class for an expanded clone.

.	TRBV2	TRBJ2-1	few	TGTGCCAGCACGAAGAGCTCCTACAATGAGCAGTTCTTC	CASTKSSYNEQFF
.	TRBV28	TRBJ2-5	.	TGTGCCAGCAGTTTTATAGCTGTCGAAGAGACCCAGTACTTC	CASSFIAVEETQYF
.	TRBV12-3/TRBV12-4	TRBJ1-3	.	TGTGCCAGCAGTCAGGACTCTTTATATTTT	CASSQDSLYF
.	TRBV28	TRBJ1-3	.	TGTGCCAGCCTACTCGGGGGATCCAGAAACACCATATATTTT	CASLLGGSRNTIYF
TRBD1	TRBV29-1	TRBJ2-2	.	TGCAGCGTGCAGGGGGACACCGGGGAGCTGTTTTTT	CSVQGDTGELFF
TRBD1	TRBV18	TRBJ1-6	few	TGTGCCAGCTCACCAAATCGACAGGGGATTTCACCCCTCCACTTT	CASSPNRQGISPLHF
.	TRBV16	TRBJ1-5	.	TGTGCCAGCAGCCAGGACCAGGGTGGGGCATTCCCCCAGCATTTT	CASSQDQGGAFPQHF
.	TRBV9	TRBJ1-1	.	TGTGCCAGCAGCTTTACAGGGATCGCTGAAGCTTTCTTT	CASSFTGIAEAFF
.	TRBV3-1/TRBV3-2	TRBJ2-1	.	TGTGCCAGCAGCCTAACCACGGGGTCCTACAATGAGCAGTTCTTC	CASSLTTGSYNEQFF
.	TRBV10-1	TRBJ1-2	.	TGCGCCAGCATCGAAGGTGGGGAGTGGGGCTACACCTTC	CASIEGGEWGYTF
TRBD1	TRBV28	TRBJ1-2	few	TGTGCCAGCAGTTTATACACAGGGGAGAAGGGCTACACCTTC	CASSLYTGEKGYTF
TRBD1	TRBV5-4	TRBJ2-2	.	TGTGCCAGCAGCTCTACGACAGGGGGCGCAACCGGGGAGCTGTTTTTT	CASSSTTGGATGELFF
.	TRBV6-5	TRBJ1-3	.	TGTGCCAGCAGTTACTCGGGGGCCGAACAAGACACCATATATTTT	CASSYSGAEQDTIYF
TRBD1	TRBV5-1	TRBJ1-2	.	TGCGCCAGCAGCGAGCCGGGACAGCTAGGGGCTGGCTACACCTTC	CASSEPGQLGAGYTF
.	TRBV5-5	TRBJ1-2	.	TGTGCCAGCAGCTTGGGAGGCGGAGGGGCTGAGGGCTACACCTTC	CASSLGGGGAEGYTF
.	TRBV30	TRBJ1-6	.	TGTGCCTGTCCCCCCACAAGGACTGGGGTGAGCTCACCCCTCCACTTT	CACPPTRTGVSSPLHF
TRBD2	TRBV10-1	TRBJ2-3	.	TGCGCCAGCAGAACCGGGACTAGCGACACAGATACGCAGTATTTT	CASRTGTSDTDTQYF
.	TRBV7-9	TRBJ2-7	.	TGTGCCAGCAGCTTAGAGTCGCAGGGAGGCGAGCAGTACTTC	CASSLESQGGEQYF
.	TRBV28	TRBJ1-2	.	TGTGCCAGCAGTGGGCCGGGGGGGATTGACTACACCTTC	CASSGPGGIDYTF
TRBD1	TRBV19	TRBJ1-5	.	TGTGCCAGTAGTTCGCTCGGGACAGGTAGTAACAATCAGCCCCAGCATTTT	CASSSLGTGSNNQPQHF
TRBD1	TRBV25-1	TRBJ2-5	.	TGTGCCAGCTCTCGGACAGGGGGATTGGAGACCCAGTACTTC	CASSRTGGLETQYF
.	TRBV4-1	TRBJ2-1	.	TGCGCCAGCAGCCAAGAAGCGAGCGGGACATACAATGAGCAGTTCTTC	CASSQEASGTYNEQFF
.	TRBV6-1	TRBJ1-5	.	TGTGCCAGCAGTGAAGCGCGGGGACAGCCCCAGCATTTT	CASSEARGQPQHF
.	TRBV5-1	TRBJ2-3	.	TGCGCCAGCAGCTTGGCGACAGCTAGCACAGATACGCAGTATTTT	CASSLATASTDTQYF
.	TRBV21-1	TRBJ1-5	.	TGTGCCAGCAGCAAAGGTGAAGTGGGACAGATTGGGAGCAATCAGCCCCAGCATTTT	CASSKGEVGQIGSNQPQHF
.	TRBV5-5	TRBJ1-3	.	TGTGCCAGCAGCTTGGAGAGTGCGGCTGGAAACACCATATATTTT	CASSLESAAGNTIYF
.	TRBV5-8	TRBJ1-5	.	TGTGCCAGCAGCCCGGGGGAGAGGGCCGATCAGCCCCAGCATTTT	CASSPGERADQPQHF
TRBD1	TRBV4-1	TRBJ1-6	.	TGCGCCAGCAGCCATGGACAGGATTATTCCTATAATTCACCCCTCCACTTT	CASSHGQDYSYNSPLHF
.	TRBV3-1/TRBV3-2	TRBJ1-3	.	TGTGCCAGCAGCCAAGTAAGCTACTCTGGAAACACCATATATTTT	CASSQVSYSGNTIYF
.	TRBV9	TRBJ2-1	.	TGTGCCAGCAGCGGCGGGACGGCCTGGAATGAGCAGTTCTTC	CASSGGTAWNEQFF
TRBD1	TRBV6-5	TRBJ2-7	.	TGTGCCAGCGGGGACAGGTTCCACTCCTACGAGCAGTACTTC	CASGDRFHSYEQYF
.	TRBV7-2	TRBJ2-7	.	TGTGCCAGCAGCATTCCCGGAGGGGATGGAGGATTCGCTATCTACGAGCAGTACTTC	CASSIPGGDGGFAIYEQYF
TRBD1	TRBV18	TRBJ2-3	.	TGTGCCAGCTCACCACCCGGGACAGCGACAGATACGCAGTATTTT	CASSPPGTATDTQYF
.	TRBV5-8	TRBJ1-2	.	TGTGCCAGCAGCTTGCAGGGGTCGAACTATGGCTACACCTTC	CASSLQGSNYGYTF
TRBD2	TRBV7-9	TRBJ2-3	few	TGTGCCAGCAGCTTTAGACCAGCGGGAGGAAGTCTGGATACGCAGTATTTT	CASSFRPAGGSLDTQYF
.	TRBV30	TRBJ1-1	.	TGTGCCTGGAGTGCTGGGGGAGGGACTGAAGCTTTCTTT	CAWSAGGGTEAFF
.	TRBV7-9	TRBJ1-1	.	TGTGCCAGCAGCTTAGGCAAGGGGATGACTGAAGCTTTCTTT	CASSLGKGMTEAFF
TRBD1	TRBV28	TRBJ2-7	.	TGTGCCAGCACCGAGGGGACAGGGGACGAGCAGTACTTC	CASTEGTGDEQYF
TRBD1	TRBV5-1	TRBJ2-5	.	TGCGCCAGCAGCCTAATGCCAGGGGGCGAGACCCAGTACTTC	CASSLMPGGETQYF
TRBD2	TRBV30	TRBJ2-5	.	TGTGCCTGGAAACTAGCGGGAGGGCCTGGGACCCAGTACTTC	CAWKLAGGPGTQYF
.	TRBV7-2	TRBJ2-7	.	TGTGCCAGCAGCTTAAGCGGACCCCCGTCCTACGAGCAGTACTTC	CASSLSGPPSYEQYF
TRBD1	TRBV29-1	TRBJ2-5	.	TGCAGCGTAGACATGGACAGGGGTGGGGGGACCCAGTACTTC	CSVDMDRGGGTQYF
TRBD1	TRBV27	TRBJ1-1	.	TGTGCCAGCAGTTTCGCTTTGGGACAGGGGAGGTTGGCTTTCTTT	CASSFALGQGRLAFF
TRBD1	TRBV28	TRBJ1-2	.	TGTGCCAGCAGTCCTTCCGGGACAGCGAACTATGGCTACACCTTC	CASSPSGTANYGYTF
TRBD2	TRBV11-3	TRBJ2-5	.	TGTGCCAGCAGCTTAGGGCTAGCGGGACAAGAGACCCAGTACTTC	CASSLGLAGQETQYF
.	TRBV3-1/TRBV3-2	TRBJ2-4	.	TGTGCCAGCAGCCAAGATGCGGACATTCAGTACTTC	CASSQDADIQYF
.	TRBV18	TRBJ1-1	many	TGTGCCAGCTCACCCGGACAGAACACTGAAGCTTTCTTT	CASSPGQNTEAFF
TRBD1	TRBV7-8	TRBJ1-5	.	TGTGCCAGCAGCCGACAGGGAACGGAGCCCCAGCATTTT	CASSRQGTEPQHF
TRBD2	TRBV5-1	TRBJ2-1	.	TGCGCCAGCAGCTGGGATAGCGGGAGTGGGCAGTTCTTC	CASSWDSGSGQFF
.	TRBV28	TRBJ1-3	.	TGTGCCAGCACCAAAAGGGGGGGCGGACAGACATACGGAAACACCATATATTTT	CASTKRGGGQTYGNTIYF
TRBD1	TRBV6-6	TRBJ2-7	.	TGTGCCACCATGCTCGGGACAGGGGGGCACGAGCAGTACTTC	CATMLGTGGHEQYF